Below, one TCR beta chain is given with its context. Antigen: not known. This entry is derived from a study of siplizumab effects on memory and regulatory T cells. Findings and caveats of the study: Only a minor fraction of alloreactive clones mapped to unstimulated subsets. The alloresponse seemed to draw substantially on naive T cells, which appeared more diverse than memory cells. Most proliferating CD4+ or CD8+ clones, roughly 80-96%, had no naive or memory assignment. Treg origin accounted for an average of roughly 69% of mappable alloreactive CD4+ clones with siplizumab and roughly 27% in controls.

Trimming stripped 5 bases from V and 3 bases from J, with 23 bases between. The CDR3 has 19 residues. CDR1 LNHDA and CDR2 SQIVND come from the germline V gene (reference sequence). Sequenced by immunoSEQ multiplex PCR; TCRdb stores in-frame clones only, minus some. The profile covers more than 90,000 clones, with 85% to 95% appearing a single time and approximately 12% taken by the ten largest. The genes are TRBV19 and TRBJ2-6; D might be TRBD1 (7 bases). The material sequenced was non-Treg CD4+ T cells sorted from blood. The receptor's source is a human donor in good health. CDR3: CASSVPRGLEGNGANVLTF. The CDR3 nucleotides read TGTGCCAGTAGTGTACCCAGGGGGTTGGAGGGAAATGGGGCCAACGTCCTGACTTTC.